Sequencing of this T cell receptor (beta chain) was carried out in a study of cytomegalovirus exposure and HLA in healthy donors. Whole-study context: From about 180 million T cells, an earlier analysis saw roughly 100 million unique TCR beta sequences. Findings of the study overall: Presence/absence analyses rested on an assumption that sequencing depth was roughly uniform across donors.

The length of the CDR3 is 21 residues. The germline gives CDR1 MDHEN, CDR2 SYDVKM. V shed 4 bases and J 2 bases; nucleotides not matched to a gene: 21. Use of 60 Vbeta and 13 Jbeta primers characterized the PCR. Here immunoSEQ multiplex PCR was the method, and the copy in TCRdb shows in-frame clones only, minus some. Found here are 150,000 to 200,000 clones, 82% of them singletons; the top ten hold roughly 1.6%. Details on this clone: No antigen is known for it.

Material: PBMCs. This receptor was identified in a girl aged 5-17 years in good health and CMV-seropositive. The chain carries TRBV28 and TRBJ2-1; 9 nucleotides align to TRBD1. This chain's CDR3 is CASSSLFRDRAISTTYNEQFF. The CDR3 nucleotides read TGTGCCAGCAGTTCCCTCTTCCGGGACAGGGCCATATCAACCACCTACAATGAGCAGTTCTTC. The full variable domain, its missing parts supplied by reference TRBV28 and TRBJ2-1, is DVKVTQSSRYLVKRTGEKVFLECVQDMDHENMFWYRQDPGLGLRLIYFSYDVKMKEKGDIPEGYSVSREKKERFSLILESASTNQTSMYLCASSSLFRDRAISTTYNEQFFGPGTRLTVL.